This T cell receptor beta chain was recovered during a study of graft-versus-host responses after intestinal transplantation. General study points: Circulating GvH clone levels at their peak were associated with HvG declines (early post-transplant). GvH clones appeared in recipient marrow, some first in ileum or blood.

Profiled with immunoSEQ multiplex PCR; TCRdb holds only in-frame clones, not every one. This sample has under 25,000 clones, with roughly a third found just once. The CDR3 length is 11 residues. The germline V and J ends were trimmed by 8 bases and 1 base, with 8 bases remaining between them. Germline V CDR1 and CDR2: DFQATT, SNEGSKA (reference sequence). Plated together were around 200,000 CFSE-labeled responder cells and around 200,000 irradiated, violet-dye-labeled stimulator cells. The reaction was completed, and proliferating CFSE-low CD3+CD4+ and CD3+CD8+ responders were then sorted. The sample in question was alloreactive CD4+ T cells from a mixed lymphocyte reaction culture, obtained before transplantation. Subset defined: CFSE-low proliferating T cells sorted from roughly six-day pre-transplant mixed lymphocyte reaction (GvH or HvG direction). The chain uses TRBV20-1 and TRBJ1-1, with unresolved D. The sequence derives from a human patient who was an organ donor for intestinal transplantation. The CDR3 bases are TGCAGTTATGGAGGGAACACTGAAGCTTTCTTT. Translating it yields CSYGGNTEAFF.